The clone carrying this T cell receptor (beta chain) occurred a few times. Antigen unknown. The junction shows a germline mismatch at one end, possibly a read error. From RNA, the CDR3 regions of TCR beta chains were amplified and sequenced. HTBI primers were used in a first-round RT-PCR, which preceded a second-round multiplex PCR. TCRdb fed the multiplex PCR reads into MiXCR, producing one record per CDR3 protein. The table records a few hundred thousand distinct CDR3 sequences, about 35% of them present only once. The sample comes from a study of Graves' ophthalmopathy and Graves' hyperthyroidism. The length of the CDR3 is 17 residues. Study conclusions and caveats: Distinction of ophthalmopathy from stable hyperthyroidism by a 13-signature model reached nearly 90% sensitivity and 75% to 84% specificity. Thyroid clonotypes that were expanded above 0.001 frequency mostly also appeared in blood. Forecasting of ophthalmopathy progression by the model achieved approximately 70% sensitivity and 72% to 75% specificity.

Sequencing was done on a sample of peripheral blood or thyroid tissue (not recorded which). This chain links TRBV12-3 or TRBV12-4 with TRBJ1-1, with a tentative D call TRBD1 (6 bases). This clonotype originated in an adult man with Graves' hyperthyroidism. The CDR3 bases are TGTGCCAGCAGTTTAGACTCTTGGACAGAGCCGAACACTGAGGCTTTCTTT. Encoded protein: CASSLDSWTEPNTEAFF.